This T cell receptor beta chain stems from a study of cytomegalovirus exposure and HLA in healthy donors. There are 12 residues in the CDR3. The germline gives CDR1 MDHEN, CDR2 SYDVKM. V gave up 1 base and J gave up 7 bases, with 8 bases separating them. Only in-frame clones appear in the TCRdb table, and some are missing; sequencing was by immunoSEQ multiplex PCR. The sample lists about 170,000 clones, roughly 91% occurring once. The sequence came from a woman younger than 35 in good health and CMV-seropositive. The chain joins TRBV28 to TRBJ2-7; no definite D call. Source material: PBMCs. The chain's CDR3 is CASSLSIAEQYF. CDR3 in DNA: TGTGCCAGCAGTTTATCTATAGCTGAGCAGTACTTC.